The 27 T cell receptor beta chains given below trace back to one sample, sequenced in a study of CD8+ T cells in alopecia areata. cDNA serving as the sequencing template came from extracted, reverse transcribed RNA. Generated by immunoSEQ multiplex PCR, the TCRdb table keeps only in-frame clones and is missing some. The table records more than 150,000 clones, 59% of them present only once. Material: CD4+ T cells sorted from blood, obtained at week 0. The receptors were gathered from a human donor with alopecia areata.

The chain is built from TRBV2 and TRBJ2-5; D gene unclear. Trimming removed 6 bases from V and 2 bases from J, with 7 bases in between. Germline V gives CDR1 SNHLY, CDR2 FYNNEI. The CDR3 is 12 residues long. The CDR3 nucleotides are TGTGCCAGCAGCCTGGGACAAGAGACCCAGTACTTC. Its translation: CASSLGQETQYF.

The chain carries TRBV11-2 and TRBJ2-1; D may be TRBD1 or TRBD2 (5 bases each). Trimming took 1 base from V and 4 from J, leaving 14 bases between them. In germline, CDR1 is SGHAT, CDR2 FQNNGV. This CDR3 spans 16 amino acids. The CDR3 loop reads CASSLAFGTSYNEQFF. The CDR3 DNA reads as TGTGCCAGCAGCTTAGCCTTCGGGACCAGTTACAATGAGCAGTTCTTC.

The chain combines TRBV4-1 with TRBJ1-4; D might be TRBD1 (5 bases). The CDR3 contains 16 residues. Trimming removed 3 bases from V and 3 bases from J, with 14 bases in between. Germline values: CDR1 MGHRA, CDR2 YSYEKL. CDR3 coding DNA: TGCGCCAGCAGCCAGGTCTTGGGGGTGGCTAATGAAAAACTGTTTTTT. This gives the protein CASSQVLGVANEKLFF.

The chain employs TRBV6-1 and TRBJ2-5; D may be TRBD2 (6 bases). The germline V gene encodes CDR1 MNHNS and CDR2 SASEGT. V dropped 1 base and J dropped 1 base, with 13 bases sitting between them. The CDR3 length is 16 residues. The CDR3, as DNA: TGTGCCAGCAGTGAAGTATCCGGGGGTGGCCAAGAGACCCAGTACTTC. Protein: CASSEVSGGGQETQYF.

Details on this clone: The sample carries other DNA sequences with the same CDR3. The rearrangement links TRBV20-1 to TRBJ2-5; D is unclear. With 1 base removed from V and 4 bases from J, the gap between germline ends came to 4 bases. There are 11 residues in the CDR3. Looked up from germline, CDR1 is DFQATT and CDR2 is SNEGSKA (reference sequence). CDR3 in amino acids: CSARVGETQYF. The CDR3 bases are TGCAGTGCTAGAGTGGGAGAGACCCAGTACTTC.

The chain carries TRBV29-1 and TRBJ2-5; D uncertain. Germline V gene data show CDR1 as SQVTM and CDR2 as ANQGSEA. V was trimmed by 7 bases and J by 4 bases, leaving 19 bases between them. The CDR3 extends over 14 amino acids. For the CDR3, the DNA is TGCAGCGGGGCGCTCCGGCTCCTCGGAGAGACCCAGTACTTC. As protein: CSGALRLLGETQYF.

The CDR3 sequence is CASSRPPGTPVEAFF. CDR3 DNA sequence: TGTGCCAGCAGCCGGCCCCCCGGGACACCTGTTGAAGCTTTCTTT. The V gene is TRBV5-6, the J gene TRBJ1-1, with D perhaps matching TRBD1 (6 bases). V was clipped by 4 bases and J by 7 bases, with 20 bases between them. Germline CDR1 is SGHDT and CDR2 is YYEEEE. The CDR3 runs 15 residues.

This chain connects TRBV27 to TRBJ1-5, with D perhaps TRBD1 (6 bases). This CDR3 is 17 amino acids long. The germline V and J ends were trimmed by 2 bases and 0 bases, with 14 bases remaining between them. CDR1 is MNHEY, CDR2 SMNVEV, per germline (reference sequence). CDR3 protein: CASSLTLGADSNQPQHF. The CDR3 region has the DNA TGTGCCAGCAGTTTAACCCTGGGGGCGGATAGCAATCAGCCCCAGCATTTT.

The sample holds a few counts of this clone. The rearrangement joins TRBV4-2 to TRBJ2-1; 12 bases fit TRBD2. CDR3 size: 18 residues. Germline trimming cut 2 bases from V and 0 bases from J; bases unmatched to any gene: 5. In germline, CDR1 is LGHNA, CDR2 YNFKEQ. The CDR3 DNA sequence: TGTGCCAGCAGCCAATCACTAGCGGGGGGCTCCTCCTACAATGAGCAGTTCTTC. Its translation is CASSQSLAGGSSYNEQFF.

In this sample, this clone turned up a few times. V is TRBV4-2 and J is TRBJ2-3; D ambiguous. In germline, CDR1 is LGHNA, CDR2 YNFKEQ. V gave up 1 base and J gave up 4 bases, with 15 bases separating them. This CDR3 is built from 16 residues. CDR3 DNA sequence: TGTGCCAGCAGCCAAGGACACTCAGACGGTGCAGATACGCAGTATTTT. This translates into CASSQGHSDGADTQYF.

This clone was picked up a small number of times. This rearrangement joins TRBV13 to TRBJ2-4, with no clear D. Trimming pared 4 bases from V and 7 bases from J, leaving 2 bases between. Germline lookup yields CDR1 PRHDT and CDR2 FYEKMQ (reference sequence). The CDR3 is made up of 10 amino acids. This chain's CDR3 is CASSSNIQYF. The CDR3 coding sequence is TGTGCCAGCAGCTCGAACATTCAGTACTTC.

This rearrangement joins TRBV6-1 to TRBJ2-7; D gene uncertain. Deletions cut 2 bases from V and 3 bases from J, with 5 bases between. This CDR3 has 12 residues. The germline gives CDR1 MNHNS, CDR2 SASEGT. CDR3 sequence: CASSEKVYEQYF. CDR3 bases: TGTGCCAGCAGTGAAAAGGTCTACGAGCAGTACTTC.

The chain combines TRBV7-2 with TRBJ1-5, with a tentative D call TRBD1 (6 bases). Germline CDR1 SGHTA, CDR2 FQGNSA. The CDR3 totals 14 residues. Trimming removed 5 bases from V and 4 bases from J, with 12 bases in between. CDR3: CASSGQGTNQPQHF. DNA for the CDR3: TGTGCCAGCAGCGGTCAGGGGACAAATCAGCCCCAGCATTTT.

There are a few counts of this clone. This chain links TRBV30 with TRBJ1-5, with D perhaps TRBD1 (6 bases). Germline CDR1 GTSNPN, CDR2 SVGIG (reference sequence). Trimming left V 5 bases short and J 0 bases short, with 11 bases between. CDR3 length: 14 residues. The CDR3 loop reads CAWAGTSSNQPQHF. CDR3 sequence (DNA): TGTGCCTGGGCCGGGACAAGTAGCAATCAGCCCCAGCATTTT.

The V call is TRBV19, the J call TRBJ2-4; 7 positions agree with TRBD2. Germline CDR1 LNHDA, CDR2 SQIVND (reference sequence). V lost 10 bases to trimming and J lost 8 bases; unmatched junction nucleotides: 8. The CDR3 spans 12 residues. The CDR3 region has the DNA TGTGCCACCGGGACTACTGGGGACATTCAGTACTTC. Translating it yields CATGTTGDIQYF. Based on the CDR3 plus reference TRBV19 and TRBJ2-4, the full variable domain is DGGITQSPKYLFRKEGQNVTLSCEQNLNHDAMYWYRQDPGQGLRLIYYSQIVNDFQKGDIAEGYSVSREKKESFPLTVTSAQKNPTAFYLCATGTTGDIQYFGAGTRLSVL.

This clone was seen only a few times. The V call is TRBV30, the J call TRBJ2-7; D is ambiguous. From germline, CDR1 is GTSNPN and CDR2 SVGIG (reference sequence). Deletions cut 7 bases from V and 2 bases from J, with 9 bases between. This CDR3 contains 11 residues. The DNA for the CDR3 is TGTGCCTACCGGGCAGCCTACGAGCAGTACTTC. This codes for CAYRAAYEQYF.

Concerning this clone itself: At one end, the junction sequence differs from germline, possibly due to a read error. The chain links TRBV19 to TRBJ2-7; 9 positions match TRBD2. This CDR3 is 15 amino acids long. Germline values: CDR1 LNHDA, CDR2 SQIVND (reference sequence). Written as DNA, the CDR3 is TGTGTCAGTAGTCAAAGCGGGGGGATTCCCTACGAGCAGTACTTC. Translation: CVSSQSGGIPYEQYF.

The rearrangement joins TRBV5-1 to TRBJ2-7; 7 nucleotides agree with TRBD1. The CDR3 totals 14 residues. Germline CDR1 SGHRS, CDR2 YFSETQ. V was pared by 4 bases and J by 0 bases, with 4 bases of the junction left unmatched. CDR3: CASSQGQSSYEQYF. CDR3 sequence (DNA): TGCGCCAGCAGCCAGGGACAGAGCTCCTACGAGCAGTACTTC.

In its sample, this clone was seen a few times. CDR3 bases: TGTGCCAGCAGCTTCCGCCAGGCACAGGCCCTCCACTTT. Amino acids: CASSFRQAQALHF. The chain carries TRBV7-2 and TRBJ1-6; tentative D call: TRBD1 (5 bases). The CDR3 contains 13 residues. V was trimmed by 3 bases and J by 14 bases, leaving 14 bases between them. Germline V gene lookup returns CDR1 SGHTA and CDR2 FQGNSA.

The chain joins TRBV5-1 to TRBJ2-3, with D perhaps assigned TRBD1 or TRBD2 (5 bases each). The CDR3 length is 16 residues. The V gene's germline CDR1 is SGHRS and CDR2 YFSETQ. Between the trimmed V and J ends, which lost 4 bases and 0 bases, there was a span of 15 bases. The CDR3 loop is CASSTSGDPSTDTQYF. CDR3 in DNA: TGCGCCAGCAGCACCAGTGGGGACCCTAGCACAGATACGCAGTATTTT.

This clone was detected only a few times. This chain connects TRBV29-1 to TRBJ2-5, with TRBD1 matching 9 bases. The CDR3 loop spans 13 amino acids. V shed 6 bases and J 5 bases; nucleotides not matched to a gene: 7. Germline CDR1 is SQVTM and CDR2 is ANQGSEA. CDR3 nucleotides: TGCAGCGTGGGACAGGGAAGAATGGAGACCCAGTACTTC. Encoded protein: CSVGQGRMETQYF.

The V and J genes are TRBV29-1 and TRBJ2-1; no reliable D call. Trimming pared 7 bases from V and 2 bases from J, leaving 12 bases between. The CDR3 spans 13 residues. CDR1 and CDR2 from the germline V gene are SQVTM and ANQGSEA. The CDR3 DNA sequence: TGCAGCGCCAGGACGGATACCTACAATGAGCAGTTCTTC. It specifies CSARTDTYNEQFF.

This clone was recorded a few times. This rearrangement joins TRBV29-1 to TRBJ2-5; possibly TRBD2 for D (5 bases). CDR1 is SQVTM, CDR2 ANQGSEA, per germline. V dropped 7 bases and J dropped 5 bases, with 11 bases sitting between them. The CDR3 contains 11 residues. The chain's CDR3 is CSGELGETQYF. The CDR3 bases are TGCAGCGGGGAGTTGGGGGAGACCCAGTACTTC.

J is TRBJ1-5 and V is TRBV5-6; the match to TRBD1 covers 9 bases. V shed 3 bases, J shed 4 bases, and the junction held 2 bases outside the gene matches. This CDR3 is built from 14 residues. Germline V gene sequence: CDR1 SGHDT, CDR2 YYEEEE. CDR3 bases: TGTGCCAGCAGCTCCGGGACAGGGAATCAGCCCCAGCATTTT. Encoded protein: CASSSGTGNQPQHF.

The chain recombines TRBV10-3 with TRBJ2-3; D gene ambiguous. Germline V gene lookup returns CDR1 ENHRY and CDR2 SYGVKD. Trimming removed 3 bases from V and 4 bases from J, with 11 bases in between. CDR3 length: 14 amino acids. The CDR3 nucleotides are TGTGCCATCAGTGATTTCCCAGAAGCAGATACGCAGTATTTT. This encodes CAISDFPEADTQYF.

In this sample, this clone turned up a few times. The chain uses TRBV11-2 and TRBJ2-7; 12 nucleotides align to TRBD2. Per germline, CDR1 SGHAT and CDR2 FQNNGV. The length of the CDR3 is 15 residues. The ends lost 5 bases at V and 2 bases at J; junction bases unmatched: 4. The CDR3, as DNA: TGTGCCAGCAGCCACCGGACTAGCGGGGCCTACGAGCAGTACTTC. Protein product: CASSHRTSGAYEQYF.

As concerns this clone: Other DNA variants within this sample encode the same CDR3. V usage is TRBV29-1 and J usage is TRBJ1-1; tentative D call: TRBD1 (5 bases). The CDR3 has 13 amino acids. Germline CDR1 is SQVTM and CDR2 is ANQGSEA. Trimming left V 1 base short and J 2 bases short, with 8 bases between. The CDR3 sequence: CSVEGRANTEAFF. CDR3 nucleotides: TGCAGCGTTGAAGGCAGGGCTAACACTGAAGCTTTCTTT. Filled out from reference TRBV29-1 and TRBJ1-1, the complete variable domain reads SAVISQKPSRDICQRGTSLTIQCQVDSQVTMMFWYRQQPGQSLTLIATANQGSEATYESGFVIDKFPISRPNLTFSTLTVSNMSPEDSSIYLCSVEGRANTEAFFGQGTRLTVV.